This T cell receptor beta chain was sequenced during a study of shared clonotypes between healthy human individuals. Selected positively for CCR7 and CD45RO-negative, naive CD8 cells excluded terminally differentiated effector memory CD45RA+ cells. Study results and limitations: Measured sharing among donors was expected to vary with sequencing depth.

V gave up 2 bases and J gave up 4 bases, with 18 bases separating them. Germline V gives CDR1 LGHNA, CDR2 YSLEER. This CDR3 has 17 amino acids. Under the authors' procedure: Filtering was not the same, since immunoSEQ gave junction-only sequences without quality scores. Only in-frame clones appear in the TCRdb table, and some are missing; sequencing was by immunoSEQ multiplex PCR. V, J and clone size are taken as reported in that table, and D and trimming were inferred from the DNA itself. The sample has approximately 2,000,000 clones, over 85% seen once. Note on this clone: Its antigen is unknown.

This chain joins TRBV4-3 and TRBJ1-3; D perhaps matches TRBD1 (5 bases). The receptor comes from a man younger than 30 in good health. Some clones in this sample may be carry-over from other donors' samples. Sequencing was performed on naive CD8+ T cells from PBMCs. The CDR3 loop reads CASSQYTGTQTGNTIYF. The CDR3 DNA reads TGCGCCAGCAGCCAATATACCGGGACTCAAACGGGAAACACCATATATTTT.